One sample yielded the 22 T cell receptor beta chains listed below, sequenced in a study of neurological immune-mediated disorders (dated by TCRdb to about 2019). Receptors were amplified or captured by 5' RACE. Data came from an Illumina HiSeq 2500. TCRdb passed the public sequencing reads through fastp at Q25 and MiXCR, retaining productive beta sequences. Entries are consolidated by CDR3 protein sequence, retaining the most common genes and DNA. The sample table holds tens of thousands of distinct CDR3 sequences, of which under 6.5% were seen once. Around 0.52% of the sample is taken by the ten largest. The specimen was CD4+ T cells from blood. The receptors stem from a woman between 40 and 55 years old in good health.

This clonotype showed up many times. The CDR3 spells CASSLLGTAGNTIYF. The CDR3, as DNA: TGTGCCAGCAGCCTCCTCGGGACAGCTGGAAACACCATATATTTT. This chain connects TRBV7-9 to TRBJ1-3; 7 bases match TRBD1. CDR1 and CDR2 (germline): SEHNR, FQNEAQ (reference sequence). This CDR3 contains 15 residues. V shed 5 bases and J 2 bases; nucleotides not matched to a gene: 6.

This clonotype has a count of ten or more. The chain couples TRBV3-1 to TRBJ1-6; D unclear. This CDR3 comprises 16 residues. V was trimmed by 4 bases and J by 7 bases, leaving 17 bases between them. Germline assignment: CDR1 LGHDT and CDR2 YNNKEL (reference sequence). This CDR3 reads CASSRARTRGNSPLHF. The CDR3 coding sequence is TGTGCCAGCAGCCGAGCCCGGACTCGAGGAAATTCACCCCTCCACTTT.

In its sample, this clonotype was seen many times. J is TRBJ2-7 and V is TRBV29-1, with D tentatively TRBD2 (6 bases). V was trimmed by 6 bases and J by 6 bases, leaving 15 bases between them. The CDR3 has 12 amino acids. Germline values: CDR1 SQVTM, CDR2 ANQGSEA. The CDR3 sequence is CSVATSLGEQYF. The CDR3 DNA sequence: TGCAGCGTCGCGACTAGTTTGGGCGAGCAGTACTTC.

Details on this clonotype: Since the CDR3 does not end with the conserved phenylalanine or tryptophan, this likely comes from a read error. V usage is TRBV5-4 and J usage is TRBJ2-7; 8 bases are shared with TRBD2. Germline values: CDR1 SGHNT, CDR2 YYREEE (reference sequence). This CDR3 has 14 residues. Losses at the gene ends were 4 bases for V and 4 bases for J; bases not matched to a gene: 7. The CDR3 coding sequence is TGTGCCAGCAGCGCCGGTACTAGCGGTTACGAGCAGTACATC. Residues: CASSAGTSGYEQYI.

This clonotype came up many times. CDR3 DNA sequence: TGCAGTGCTTCTAGCGATCACGAGCAGTACTTC. Its translation: CSASSDHEQYF. The J gene is TRBJ2-7, the V gene TRBV20-1; possible D gene TRBD2, 6 bases. The CDR3 is 11 residues long. CDR1 DFQATT and CDR2 SNEGSKA come from the germline V gene (reference sequence). V gave up 5 bases and J gave up 5 bases, with 10 bases separating them.

This clonotype came up many times. The chain couples TRBV9 to TRBJ1-6, with 10 bases identical to TRBD1. V lost 4 bases and J lost 7; bases outside the gene matches: 8. This CDR3 spans 16 amino acids. CDR1 and CDR2 from the germline V gene are SGDLS and YYNGEE. CDR3 nucleotides: TGTGCCAGCAGCACCCGAAGGGACAGGGGCAATTCACCCCTCCACTTT. This codes for CASSTRRDRGNSPLHF.

This clonotype has ten or more counts. V usage is TRBV3-1 and J usage is TRBJ2-4, with TRBD2 identical over 11 bases. Germline values: CDR1 LGHDT, CDR2 YNNKEL (reference sequence). Unmatched junction bases numbered 12, after V lost 5 bases and J lost 6 bases. This CDR3 has 17 residues. The CDR3 nucleotides are TGTGCCAGCAGCTCGCGACTAGCGGGGACCCCCAGAAACATTCAGTACTTC. Translating gives CASSSRLAGTPRNIQYF.

This clonotype was seen at least ten times. The chain joins TRBV20-1 to TRBJ2-1; 9 bases match TRBD2. Germline V gene sequence: CDR1 DFQATT, CDR2 SNEGSKA (reference sequence). With V trimmed by 5 bases and J by 0 bases, 11 bases remained unmatched. The CDR3 runs 17 residues. CDR3 region: CSAGASGRSLSYNEQFF. For the CDR3, the DNA is TGCAGTGCTGGAGCGAGCGGGAGGTCCCTCTCCTACAATGAGCAGTTCTTC.

In this sample, this clonotype turned up many times. V gene TRBV12-5 combines with J gene TRBJ2-2, with D uncertain. V lost 7 bases to trimming and J lost 3 bases, with 15 bases between them. This CDR3 comprises 15 residues. In germline, CDR1 is LGHNT, CDR2 FRNRAP. CDR3 sequence (DNA): TGTGCTAGTGCCTTCCGGGTCCGCGACACCGGGGAGCTGTTTTTT. It yields the protein CASAFRVRDTGELFF.

This clonotype was recorded at least ten times. The chain carries TRBV6-1 and TRBJ2-7; 10 positions match TRBD1. Trimming cost V 5 bases and J 5 bases; bases outside gene matches: 12. The CDR3 consists of 16 residues. The V gene's germline CDR1 is MNHNS and CDR2 SASEGT. CDR3 region: CASSKLPGQGINEQYF. The CDR3 nucleotides read TGTGCCAGCAGTAAGCTACCGGGACAGGGGATAAACGAGCAGTACTTC.

This clonotype was counted many times. The genes are TRBV28 and TRBJ2-3; TRBD1 matches 7 bases. The CDR3 is made up of 17 amino acids. J was trimmed by 0 bases and V by 6 bases; bases with no gene match: 12. From germline, CDR1 is MDHEN and CDR2 SYDVKM. The CDR3 sequence is CASSLKTGAASTDTQYF. The CDR3 nucleotides read TGTGCCAGCAGCCTAAAAACAGGGGCCGCTAGCACAGATACGCAGTATTTT.

This clonotype was recorded at least ten times. J is TRBJ2-3 and V is TRBV4-3; TRBD1 aligns across 11 bases. The V gene end was trimmed by 0 bases and the J gene end by 5 bases; junction bases not matched to a gene: 10. This CDR3 has 18 amino acids. Germline CDR1 LGHNA, CDR2 YSLEER. This CDR3 is CASSQDFPGQGVQDTQYF. DNA of the CDR3: TGCGCCAGCAGCCAAGATTTTCCGGGACAGGGGGTTCAAGATACGCAGTATTTT.

This clonotype was detected ten times or more. The chain joins TRBV20-1 to TRBJ2-3, with 8 positions matching TRBD2. The CDR3 runs 13 residues. Germline V gene sequence: CDR1 DFQATT, CDR2 SNEGSKA (reference sequence). With V trimmed by 4 bases and J by 3 bases, 3 bases remained unmatched. The CDR3 is CSATAGGTDTQYF. CDR3 in DNA: TGCAGTGCTACGGCGGGAGGTACAGATACGCAGTATTTT.

This clonotype showed up many times. The chain employs TRBV11-1 and TRBJ2-1, with 14 nucleotides matching TRBD2. The J segment lost 8 bases and the V segment lost 4 bases, leaving 7 bases of the junction unmatched. The germline V gene has CDR1 SGHAT and CDR2 FQDESV (reference sequence). The CDR3 extends over 16 amino acids. The DNA for the CDR3 is TGTGCCAGCAGCTCAAGACTAGCGGGAGGGGATCATGAGCAGTTCTTC. Protein product: CASSSRLAGGDHEQFF.

This clonotype was detected many times. The chain joins TRBV20-1 to TRBJ2-2; D is unresolved. V gave up 3 bases and J gave up 6 bases, with 11 bases separating them. Germline V CDR1 and CDR2: DFQATT, SNEGSKA (reference sequence). This CDR3 spans 13 amino acids. The CDR3 bases are TGCAGTGCTAGTGGGATCAAGCCCGGGGAGCTGTTTTTT. Protein: CSASGIKPGELFF.

This clonotype was counted many times. The chain couples TRBV5-1 to TRBJ2-7; 10 positions agree with TRBD2. The trim removed 5 bases at V and 7 bases at J, leaving 15 bases unmatched. This CDR3 contains 16 residues. Germline lookup yields CDR1 SGHRS and CDR2 YFSETQ. The CDR3 DNA is TGCGCCAGCAGTATGATCGGTGCTAGCGGGAGTCGTGAGCAGTACTTC. It codes for CASSMIGASGSREQYF.

This clonotype was detected ten times or more. CDR3 nucleotide sequence: TGCGCCAGCAGCCAAGGGGTAGCGGCCACAGTCGGGGAGCTGTTTTTT. Protein product: CASSQGVAATVGELFF. The chain carries TRBV4-3 and TRBJ2-2; D possibly corresponds to TRBD2 (6 bases). Germline loops: CDR1 LGHNA, CDR2 YSLEER. The length of the CDR3 is 16 residues. The V gene lost 1 base and the J gene lost 7 bases, with 16 bases spanning the gap.

The CDR3 reads CASSPSPGQGADTQYF. The CDR3 DNA sequence: TGCGCCAGCAGCCCCTCCCCGGGACAGGGAGCAGATACGCAGTATTTT. The chain couples TRBV4-3 to TRBJ2-3; TRBD1 agrees at 9 bases. After removal of 4 bases from V and 4 bases from J, the junction contained 9 bases not matched to a gene. Germline CDR1 LGHNA, CDR2 YSLEER. The CDR3 has 16 amino acids.

This chain joins TRBV4-1 and TRBJ2-3; 9 bases match TRBD2. J was trimmed by 5 bases and V by 4 bases; bases with no gene match: 16. Germline values: CDR1 MGHRA, CDR2 YSYEKL. This CDR3 spans 18 amino acids. Here the CDR3 reads CASSPSPVEAGGLDTQYF. The CDR3 DNA reads as TGCGCCAGCAGCCCGTCTCCCGTAGAAGCGGGAGGATTAGATACGCAGTATTTT.

This clonotype was recorded many times. The genes are TRBV24-1 and TRBJ2-3; TRBD2 matches 7 bases. Germline V lookup: CDR1 KGHDR, CDR2 SFDVKD. CDR3 length equals 16 residues. Trimming cost V 4 bases and J 1 base; bases outside gene matches: 7. CDR3 DNA: TGTGCCACCAGTGACCTCGCGGGAGAGGGCACAGATACGCAGTATTTT. This sequence encodes CATSDLAGEGTDTQYF.

This clonotype has a count of ten or more. The chain has TRBV9 and TRBJ2-1, with TRBD2 matching 7 bases. CDR1 is SGDLS, CDR2 YYNGEE, per germline. The length of the CDR3 is 15 residues. With 0 bases clipped from V and 4 bases from J, the junction kept 4 bases outside the gene matches. CDR3 loop: CASSVEGGGYNEQFF. The CDR3 DNA follows: TGTGCCAGCAGCGTAGAGGGCGGGGGATACAATGAGCAGTTCTTC.

This clonotype was seen ten or more times. The CDR3, as DNA: TGCGCCAGCAGCTCTCTTCCGGGACAGGAAGAGACCCAGTACTTC. As protein: CASSSLPGQEETQYF. This chain uses TRBV5-1 with TRBJ2-5, with 8 nucleotides matching TRBD1. V shed 3 bases, J shed 3 bases, and the junction held 7 bases outside the gene matches. The germline V gene has CDR1 SGHRS and CDR2 YFSETQ. This CDR3 region has 15 residues.